The next 22 T cell receptor beta chains were all read from a single sample in a study of blood T cell repertoires in COVID-19. Measured with immunoSEQ multiplex PCR; TCRdb has only the in-frame clones, and not every one. The sample lists 200,000 to 250,000 clones, roughly four fifths occurring once. The sample comprised peripheral blood. The receptors stem from a woman in her sixties with acute or convalescent COVID-19.

The gene calls are TRBV5-1 and TRBJ2-5, with TRBD2 identical over 11 bases. There are 16 residues in the CDR3. Germline assignment: CDR1 SGHRS and CDR2 YFSETQ. Trimming took 0 bases from V and 2 from J; bases not matched to a gene: 3. The CDR3 region has the DNA TGCGCCAGCAGCTTGGGTCCTAGCGGGGGGCAAGAGACCCAGTACTTC. This codes for CASSLGPSGGQETQYF.

The rearrangement joins TRBV20-1 to TRBJ2-1; a weak D match, TRBD2 (6 bases). The CDR3 spans 10 residues. V shed 4 bases and J shed 9 bases, with 7 bases lying between them. Germline V gene data show CDR1 as DFQATT and CDR2 as SNEGSKA (reference sequence). The CDR3 region has the DNA TGCAGTGCTATGCGGGGTGAGCAGTTCTTC. This gives the protein CSAMRGEQFF.

V usage is TRBV9 and J usage is TRBJ2-3; D unresolved. The CDR3 consists of 13 residues. Trimming removed 3 bases at V and 6 bases at J, with 11 bases between. Germline V lookup: CDR1 SGDLS, CDR2 YYNGEE. This CDR3 is CASSATILDTQYF. The CDR3 nucleotides read TGTGCCAGCAGCGCCACCATACTGGATACGCAGTATTTT.

The rearrangement uses TRBV3-1 (or the pseudogene TRBV3-2) and TRBJ2-7; D is perhaps TRBD1 (6 bases). Deletions cut 3 bases from V and 3 bases from J, with 18 bases between. The CDR3 sequence is 16 residues long. Germline-derived CDR1 and CDR2 are LGHDT and YNNKEL (reference sequence). The DNA of the CDR3 is TGTGCCAGCAGCCATTCTAACCCAGGGGCAGGCTACGAGCAGTACTTC. Translated: CASSHSNPGAGYEQYF.

This rearrangement joins TRBV9 to TRBJ2-2; 10 bases align to TRBD2. With 0 bases clipped from V and 5 bases from J, the junction kept 10 bases outside the gene matches. The CDR3 spans 18 residues. Germline CDR1 is SGDLS and CDR2 is YYNGEE. The CDR3: CASSVDPAGGPRTGELFF. The CDR3, as DNA: TGTGCCAGCAGCGTAGATCCAGCGGGGGGGCCACGGACCGGGGAGCTGTTTTTT.

The V call is TRBV5-1, the J call TRBJ1-2; possibly TRBD1 for D (5 bases). The germline V gene encodes CDR1 SGHRS and CDR2 YFSETQ. V lost 5 bases to trimming and J lost 4 bases, with 27 bases between them. CDR3 length: 18 amino acids. The DNA of the CDR3 is TGCGCCAGCAGAAAGTACCAGGGTGGAAAGTCAGACCTCTATGGCTACACCTTC. Encoded protein: CASRKYQGGKSDLYGYTF.

This chain joins TRBV4-2 and TRBJ2-1, with D tentatively TRBD2 (5 bases). The CDR3 runs to 17 residues. Germline V CDR1 and CDR2: LGHNA, YNFKEQ. V shed 1 base and J shed 0 bases, with 13 bases lying between them. The CDR3 region has the DNA TGTGCCAGCAGCCAAGGAACGGGGAGAAGCTCCTACAATGAGCAGTTCTTC. Amino acid sequence: CASSQGTGRSSYNEQFF.

The genes are TRBV30 and TRBJ1-3, with 9 bases lining up with TRBD1. Trimming at V came to 6 bases and at J to 1 base, leaving 7 bases not matched to a gene. CDR1 and CDR2 (germline): GTSNPN, SVGIG (reference sequence). This CDR3 spans 15 amino acids. CDR3: CACHSQGASGNTIYF. The CDR3 region has the DNA TGTGCCTGTCATTCACAGGGGGCTTCTGGAAACACCATATATTTT.

The CDR3 reads CASSAETGEWAPLHF. The CDR3 nucleotides are TGTGCCAGCAGCGCCGAGACGGGAGAATGGGCACCCCTCCACTTT. The genes are TRBV5-4 and TRBJ1-6; D remains ambiguous. The CDR3 is 15 residues long. V dropped 4 bases and J dropped 11 bases, with 19 bases sitting between them. The germline gives CDR1 SGHNT, CDR2 YYREEE (reference sequence).

This chain joins TRBV6-5 and TRBJ1-6, with 7 positions matching TRBD1. Germline CDR1 is MNHEY and CDR2 is SVGAGI. The CDR3 is 15 residues long. The trim removed 9 bases at V and 0 bases at J, leaving 5 bases unmatched. The chain's CDR3 is CASKQGSSYNSPLHF. CDR3 nucleotides: TGTGCCAGTAAACAGGGGAGCTCCTATAATTCACCCCTCCACTTT.

The chain is built from TRBV1 and TRBJ2-7; the D call of TRBD2 is as the table states it, not checked on the DNA. TRBV1 is an annotated pseudogene. The CDR3 loop spans 13 amino acids. DNA of the CDR3: TGCACCAGCAGCCAAGGCGAGCTCTACGAGCAGTACTTC. It yields the protein CTSSQGELYEQYF.

This chain connects TRBV9 to TRBJ2-2; 7 bases map to TRBD2. The V segment lost 3 bases and the J segment 5 bases; nucleotides outside the gene matches: 7. CDR1 SGDLS and CDR2 YYNGEE come from the germline V gene. CDR3 length: 15 amino acids. CDR3 sequence: CASSAGGGGTGELFF. The CDR3 coding sequence is TGTGCCAGCAGCGCGGGGGGAGGCGGGACCGGGGAGCTGTTTTTT.

The chain couples TRBV5-1 to TRBJ1-6; maybe TRBD1 (5 bases). Trimming left V 3 bases short and J 9 bases short, with 19 bases between. The V gene's germline CDR1 is SGHRS and CDR2 YFSETQ. This CDR3 has 16 residues. CDR3 coding DNA: TGCGCCAGCAGCTCCGACCCGGACAAAAGTGGTTCACCCCTCCACTTT. The encoded protein is CASSSDPDKSGSPLHF.

CDR3 sequence reads: CASVLAGGIGNTIYF. In DNA form, the CDR3 reads TGTGCCAGCGTCTTAGCAGGGGGCATTGGAAACACCATATATTTT. This rearrangement joins TRBV7-9 to TRBJ1-3, with 8 nucleotides matching TRBD1. The CDR3 loop spans 15 amino acids. The germline V gene has CDR1 SEHNR and CDR2 FQNEAQ (reference sequence). The trim removed 8 bases at V and 3 bases at J, leaving 9 bases unmatched.

The V gene is TRBV21-1, the J gene TRBJ2-3; the tabulated D call, TRBD2, remains unverified against the DNA. TRBV21-1 is shown as a pseudogene. The CDR3 spans 10 residues. DNA for the CDR3: TGTGCCAGCAAGTGGGAGACGCAGTATTTT. Protein sequence: CASKWETQYF.

The V gene is TRBV27, the J gene TRBJ2-7; TRBD1 is a possible D gene (6 bases). The germline CDR1 and CDR2 sequences are MNHEY and SMNVEV (reference sequence). The germline V and J ends were trimmed by 5 bases and 0 bases, with 17 bases remaining between them. The CDR3 covers 16 residues. Written as DNA, the CDR3 is TGTGCCAGCAGTAGAAGCCCCAGGGGACCCTCCTACGAGCAGTACTTC. Protein product: CASSRSPRGPSYEQYF.

This rearrangement joins TRBV19 to TRBJ2-7; 7 bases map to TRBD2. After removal of 8 bases from V and 1 base from J, the junction contained 11 bases not matched to a gene. CDR3 length equals 15 residues. Germline V CDR1 and CDR2: LNHDA, SQIVND (reference sequence). The CDR3 coding sequence is TGTGCCAGTGGGGCTCAGGGAGGGGAATCCTACGAGCAGTACTTC. Its translation: CASGAQGGESYEQYF.

This sequence joins TRBV5-1 and TRBJ2-3; 9 bases map to TRBD1. The CDR3 totals 14 residues. After removal of 4 bases from V and 3 bases from J, the junction contained 3 bases not matched to a gene. The germline V gene has CDR1 SGHRS and CDR2 YFSETQ. The chain's CDR3 is CASSIQGATDTQYF. As DNA, the CDR3 is TGCGCCAGCAGCATACAGGGGGCTACAGATACGCAGTATTTT.

V gene TRBV11-2 combines with J gene TRBJ1-1; the D is unclear. Germline V gives CDR1 SGHAT, CDR2 FQNNGV. The CDR3 loop spans 14 amino acids. Trimming stripped 2 bases from V and 1 base from J, with 8 bases between. CDR3 residues: CASSLKAGNTEAFF. The CDR3, as DNA: TGTGCCAGCAGCTTAAAGGCAGGGAACACTGAAGCTTTCTTT. Filled out from reference TRBV11-2 and TRBJ1-1, the complete variable domain reads EAGVAQSPRYKIIEKRQSVAFWCNPISGHATLYWYQQILGQGPKLLIQFQNNGVVDDSQLPKDRFSAERLKGVDSTLKIQPAKLEDSAVYLCASSLKAGNTEAFFGQGTRLTVV.

V and J are TRBV11-3 and TRBJ1-2, with a tentative D call TRBD1 (5 bases). Germline CDR1 SGHNT, CDR2 YENEEA. The CDR3 totals 13 residues. With 4 bases removed from V and 7 bases from J, the gap between germline ends came to 13 bases. This CDR3 is CASSYKGRSGYTF. CDR3 bases: TGTGCCAGCAGCTATAAGGGGAGGAGTGGCTACACCTTC.

This chain links TRBV30 with TRBJ1-4; tentative D call: TRBD1 (6 bases). Looked up from germline, CDR1 is GTSNPN and CDR2 is SVGIG (reference sequence). V was clipped by 1 base and J by 8 bases, with 17 bases between them. The CDR3 totals 15 residues. In DNA form, the CDR3 reads TGTGCCTGGAGTGGGGGCGGCAGGGGTGACGAAAAACTGTTTTTT. Translated: CAWSGGGRGDEKLFF.

The V and J genes are TRBV5-1 and TRBJ2-2; 7 positions match TRBD1. J gave up 3 bases and V 1 base, and 3 bases lay outside the gene matches. CDR3 size: 15 residues. CDR1 is SGHRS and CDR2 is YFSETQ in the germline V gene. The CDR3 DNA reads as TGCGCCAGCAGCTTGTTGCAGGGGGACACCGGGGAGCTGTTTTTT. Its protein is CASSLLQGDTGELFF.